The subject of this entry is one T cell receptor beta chain. The antigen is not known. The sample belongs to a study of cytomegalovirus exposure and HLA in healthy donors. Study-wide results and caveats: According to an earlier analysis, most TCR beta V segments yielded productive rearrangements about 87% or about 30% of the time.

The germline gives CDR1 SGHRS, CDR2 YFSETQ. This CDR3 is 15 amino acids long. V shed 3 bases and J 2 bases; nucleotides not matched to a gene: 5. PCR used 60 Vbeta primers and 13 Jbeta primers. Clones were read by immunoSEQ multiplex PCR, and TCRdb kept only the in-frame ones, dropping some. Among 90,000 to 120,000 clones listed, 77% were seen once. Sequenced sample: PBMCs. The TCR was taken from a male donor in good health and CMV-seronegative. The V and J genes are TRBV5-1 and TRBJ2-7; 10 bases are shared with TRBD2. The CDR3 spells CASSSGGTSAYEQYF. The CDR3 DNA follows: TGCGCCAGCAGCTCCGGAGGGACTAGCGCCTACGAGCAGTACTTC.